This record concerns one TCR beta chain sequence. No antigen is known for it. This could be a read error, since a much larger clone is one nucleotide away. TCRdb independently ran MiXCR on the PCR reads; one entry per CDR3 protein. The sample lists about 35,000 distinct CDR3 sequences, roughly 20% occurring once. Researchers sorted naive CD8 T cells as cells that were CD8+CD4-CCR7+CD45RA+. This entry is derived from a study of molecular identifiers for immune sequencing clone quantification. Overall study findings and caveats: Because of identical TCR molecules sharing a barcode, sizes of highly expanded clones could be underestimated. Spiked TCR RNA from one Jurkat cell reportedly showed up when mixed among roughly 1 million naive cells. Clones that exceeded 20 RNA copies held over 97% of effector molecules, yet under 1% in naive cells.

Sequencing used naive CD8+ T cells from blood, with Jurkat cell RNA spiked in. Sample subset: FACS-sorted CD8+CD4-CCR7+CD45RA+ naive T cells. The receptor's source is a human donor in good health. Some libraries in this study had Jurkat cell RNA spiked in.

CDR3 nucleotides: TGTACCAGCAGTTGGGGCCTGAACACTGAAGCTTTCTTT. This encodes CTSSWGLNTEAFF. This chain joins TRBV27 and TRBJ1-1; maybe TRBD1 (5 bases). The CDR3 has 13 residues. Germline V gene data show CDR1 as MNHEY and CDR2 as SMNVEV (reference sequence).